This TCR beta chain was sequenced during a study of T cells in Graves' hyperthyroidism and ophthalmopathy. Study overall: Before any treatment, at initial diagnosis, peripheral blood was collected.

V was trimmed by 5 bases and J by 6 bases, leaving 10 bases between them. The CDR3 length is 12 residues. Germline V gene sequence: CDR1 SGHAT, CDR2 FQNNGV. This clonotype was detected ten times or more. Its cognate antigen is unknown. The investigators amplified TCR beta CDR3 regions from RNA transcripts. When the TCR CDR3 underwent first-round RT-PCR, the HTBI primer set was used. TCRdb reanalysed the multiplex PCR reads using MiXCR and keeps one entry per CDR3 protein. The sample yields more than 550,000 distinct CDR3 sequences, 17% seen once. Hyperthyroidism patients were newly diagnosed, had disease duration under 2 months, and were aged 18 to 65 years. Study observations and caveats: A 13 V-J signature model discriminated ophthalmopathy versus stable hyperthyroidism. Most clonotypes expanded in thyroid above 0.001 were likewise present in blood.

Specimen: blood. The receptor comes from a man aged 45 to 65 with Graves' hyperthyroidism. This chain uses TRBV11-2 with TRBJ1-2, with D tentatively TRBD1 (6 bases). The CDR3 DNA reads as TGTGCCAGCAGCCGGACAGCGGATGGCTACACCTTC. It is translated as CASSRTADGYTF.